This T cell receptor beta chain was observed in a study of T cells in Graves' hyperthyroidism and ophthalmopathy. Study background: The blood sample was taken at first diagnosis, before treatment began.

Study findings and constraints: Blood also held most thyroid clonotypes expanded beyond 0.001.

V lost 1 base to trimming and J lost 1 base, with 25 bases between them. The CDR3 totals 20 residues. Per germline, CDR1 LGHDT and CDR2 YNNKEL (reference sequence). PBMCs came from more than 9 ml fresh peripheral blood. TCR beta CDR3 regions were amplified from RNA transcripts. The study used the HTBI primer set for a first-round RT-PCR of the TCR CDR3. TCRdb re-analysed the multiplex PCR reads in MiXCR, keeping a single row per CDR3 protein. The table has around 300,000 distinct CDR3 sequences, roughly 14% seen once. Concerning this clonotype itself: Its target is not known.

The chain couples TRBV3-1 to TRBJ2-5; a possible D gene is TRBD2 (6 bases). What was sequenced was blood. This clonotype was obtained from a woman aged 25 to 39 with Graves' hyperthyroidism. CDR3 DNA sequence: TGTGCCAGCAGCCAAGCTCGGCCCCTCGGGAGTAAATTGGGCCAAGAGACCCAGTACTTC. This encodes CASSQARPLGSKLGQETQYF.